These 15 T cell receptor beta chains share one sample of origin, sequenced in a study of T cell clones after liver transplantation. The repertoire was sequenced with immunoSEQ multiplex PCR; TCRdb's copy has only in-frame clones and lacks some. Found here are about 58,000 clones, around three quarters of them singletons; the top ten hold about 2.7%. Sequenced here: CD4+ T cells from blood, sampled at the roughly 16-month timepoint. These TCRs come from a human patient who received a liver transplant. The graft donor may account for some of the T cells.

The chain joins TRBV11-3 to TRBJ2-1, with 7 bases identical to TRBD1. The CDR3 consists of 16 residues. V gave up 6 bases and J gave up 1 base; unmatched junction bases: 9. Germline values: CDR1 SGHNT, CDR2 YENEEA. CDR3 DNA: TGTGCCAGCAGTCTAGGGGGCCAGGGGTCCTACAATGAGCAGTTCTTC. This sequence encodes CASSLGGQGSYNEQFF.

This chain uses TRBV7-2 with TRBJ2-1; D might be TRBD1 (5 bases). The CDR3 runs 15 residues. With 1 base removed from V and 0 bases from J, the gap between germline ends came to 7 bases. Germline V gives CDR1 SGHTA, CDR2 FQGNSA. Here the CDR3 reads CASSLDQGSYNEQFF. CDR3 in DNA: TGTGCCAGCAGCTTAGATCAGGGCTCCTACAATGAGCAGTTCTTC.

CDR3 protein: CASSVVGAGQSSSYEQYV. The CDR3 DNA reads TGTGCCAGCAGTGTCGTTGGAGCGGGGCAATCGAGCTCCTACGAGCAGTACGTC. The chain is built from TRBV6-9 and TRBJ2-7; 7 nucleotides agree with TRBD2. V lost 5 bases, J lost 0 bases, and 16 bases stayed unmatched. This CDR3 spans 18 amino acids. Germline CDR1 reads MNHGY; CDR2 reads SVAAGI.

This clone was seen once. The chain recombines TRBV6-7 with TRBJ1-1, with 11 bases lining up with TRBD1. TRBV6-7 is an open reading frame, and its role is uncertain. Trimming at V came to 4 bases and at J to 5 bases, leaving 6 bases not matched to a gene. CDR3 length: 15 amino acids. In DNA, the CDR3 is TGTGCCAGCAGTTGGACAGGGGGCGCCGCGACTGAAGCTTTCTTT. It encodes CASSWTGGAATEAFF.

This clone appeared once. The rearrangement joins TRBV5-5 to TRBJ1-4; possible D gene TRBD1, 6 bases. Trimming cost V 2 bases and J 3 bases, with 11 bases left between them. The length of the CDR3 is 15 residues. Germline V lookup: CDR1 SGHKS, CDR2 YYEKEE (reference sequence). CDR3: CASSFAGAANEKLFF. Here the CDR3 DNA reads TGTGCCAGCAGCTTCGCGGGGGCGGCTAATGAAAAACTGTTTTTT.

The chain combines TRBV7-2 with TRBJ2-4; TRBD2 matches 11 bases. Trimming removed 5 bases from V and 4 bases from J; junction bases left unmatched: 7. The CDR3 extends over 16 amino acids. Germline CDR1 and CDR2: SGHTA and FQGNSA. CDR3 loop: CASSIPGLAVKNIQYF. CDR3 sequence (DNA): TGTGCCAGCAGCATCCCGGGACTAGCGGTAAAAAACATTCAGTACTTC.

CDR3 sequence (DNA): TGTGCCAGCAGCCCGGGACTAGCGGGGGGCTGGGGCAGGGAGCTGTTTTTT. As protein: CASSPGLAGGWGRELFF. The J gene is TRBJ2-2, the V gene TRBV7-9, with 15 bases fitting TRBD2. Germline loops: CDR1 SEHNR, CDR2 FQNEAQ (reference sequence). The length of the CDR3 is 17 residues. V gave up 5 bases and J gave up 9 bases; unmatched junction bases: 10.

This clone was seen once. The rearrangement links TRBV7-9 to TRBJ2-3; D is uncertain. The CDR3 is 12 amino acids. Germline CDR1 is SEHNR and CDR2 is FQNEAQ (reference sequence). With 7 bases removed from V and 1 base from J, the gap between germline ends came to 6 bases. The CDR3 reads CASNPGTDTQYF. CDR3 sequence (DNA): TGTGCCAGCAACCCTGGCACAGATACGCAGTATTTT.

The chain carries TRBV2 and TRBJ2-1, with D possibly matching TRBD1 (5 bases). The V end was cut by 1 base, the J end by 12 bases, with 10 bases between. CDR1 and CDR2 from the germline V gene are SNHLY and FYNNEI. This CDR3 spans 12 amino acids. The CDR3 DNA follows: TGTGCCAGCAGTGAAGGTGGACAAGCGCAGTTCTTC. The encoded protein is CASSEGGQAQFF.

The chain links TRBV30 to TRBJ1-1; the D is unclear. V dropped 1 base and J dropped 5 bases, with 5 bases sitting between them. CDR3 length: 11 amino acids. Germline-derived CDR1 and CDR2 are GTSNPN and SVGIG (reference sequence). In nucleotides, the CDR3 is TGTGCCTGGAGTGCTCAGACTGAAGCTTTCTTT. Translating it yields CAWSAQTEAFF.

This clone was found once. The CDR3 DNA reads TGTGCCAGCAGCTTTGAGCGGTACCAAGAGACCCAGTACTTC. Translating gives CASSFERYQETQYF. The chain carries TRBV11-3 and TRBJ2-5, with D possibly matching TRBD2 (5 bases). The V gene's germline CDR1 is SGHNT and CDR2 YENEEA. Deletions cut 3 bases from V and 0 bases from J, with 8 bases between. CDR3 size: 14 residues.

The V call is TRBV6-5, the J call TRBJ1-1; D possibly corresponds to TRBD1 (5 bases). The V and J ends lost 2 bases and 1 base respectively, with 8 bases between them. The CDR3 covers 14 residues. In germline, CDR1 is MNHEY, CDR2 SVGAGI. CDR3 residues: CASSYAGRNTEAFF. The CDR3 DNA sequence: TGTGCCAGCAGTTACGCAGGGCGGAACACTGAAGCTTTCTTT.

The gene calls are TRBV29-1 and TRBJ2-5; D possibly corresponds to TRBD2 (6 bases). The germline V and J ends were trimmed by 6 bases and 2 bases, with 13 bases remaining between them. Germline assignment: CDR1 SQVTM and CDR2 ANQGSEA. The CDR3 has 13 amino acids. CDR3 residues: CSVGGDSQETQYF. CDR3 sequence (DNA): TGCAGCGTAGGAGGGGATTCTCAAGAGACCCAGTACTTC.

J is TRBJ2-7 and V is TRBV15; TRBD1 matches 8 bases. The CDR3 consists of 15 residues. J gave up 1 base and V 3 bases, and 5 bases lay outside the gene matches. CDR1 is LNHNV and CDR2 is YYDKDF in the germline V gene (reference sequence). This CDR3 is CATSRYTGGSYEQYF. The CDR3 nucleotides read TGTGCCACCAGCAGGTATACAGGGGGTTCCTACGAGCAGTACTTC.

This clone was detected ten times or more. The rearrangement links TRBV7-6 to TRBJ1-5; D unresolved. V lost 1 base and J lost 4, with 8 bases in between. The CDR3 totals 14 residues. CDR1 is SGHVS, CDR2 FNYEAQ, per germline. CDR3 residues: CASSLGSGNQPQHF. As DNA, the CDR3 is TGTGCCAGCAGCTTAGGTTCTGGTAATCAGCCCCAGCATTTT.